Listed here are 17 T cell receptor beta chains from one sample, sequenced in a study of T-cell memory formation after mild COVID-19. MiXCR was run by TCRdb on the 5' RACE reads, yielding one entry per CDR3 protein. The sample yields 430,000 or so distinct CDR3 sequences, around 25% seen once. Sample: PBMCs or a T cell subset sorted from them (not recorded which). Source of these receptors: an adult woman who had mild COVID-19 (a few samples of this study predate the infection). Cell type and time point are not known.

This sequence joins TRBV15 and TRBJ2-7; no definite D call. The germline CDR1 and CDR2 sequences are LNHNV and YYDKDF (reference sequence). V shed 5 bases and J shed 1 base, with 9 bases lying between them. The CDR3 has 13 residues. CDR3 in amino acids: CATSPGRSYEQYF. Written as DNA, the CDR3 is TGTGCCACCAGCCCGGGCCGTTCCTACGAGCAGTACTTC.

This clonotype was recorded a few times. This sequence joins TRBV10-3 and TRBJ1-1; the match to TRBD1 covers 7 bases. CDR1 ENHRY and CDR2 SYGVKD come from the germline V gene. The CDR3 is 14 amino acids. DNA of the CDR3: TGTAGGAGAAGGGGGCGCCGGATGAACACTGAAGCTTTCTTT. Translated: CRRRGRRMNTEAFF.

This chain connects TRBV9 to TRBJ1-6, with D tentatively TRBD1 (5 bases). With 1 base removed from V and 7 bases from J, the gap between germline ends came to 12 bases. The CDR3 extends over 15 amino acids. Germline assignment: CDR1 SGDLS and CDR2 YYNGEE. The CDR3 nucleotides are TGTGCCAGCAGCGTAAGGGACGGGCCCAATTCACCCCTCCACTTT. This gives the protein CASSVRDGPNSPLHF.

The rearrangement links TRBV4-2 to TRBJ2-7; maybe TRBD1 (7 bases). The CDR3 spans 17 residues. Trimming took 1 base from V and 4 from J, leaving 20 bases between them. Germline V gives CDR1 LGHNA, CDR2 YNFKEQ. The CDR3 protein is CASSQVGGTGDQYEQYF. The CDR3 nucleotides read TGTGCCAGCAGCCAAGTGGGGGGAACAGGGGATCAATACGAGCAGTACTTC.

In its sample, this clonotype was seen many times. The chain links TRBV19 to TRBJ2-1, with a weak D call TRBD1 (6 bases). Trimming took off 10 bases at V and 0 bases at J, with 19 bases between the two ends. This CDR3 has 16 residues. In germline, CDR1 is LNHDA, CDR2 SQIVND (reference sequence). The CDR3 region is CATADRVTPSYNEQFF. Here the CDR3 DNA reads TGTGCCACTGCGGACAGAGTCACACCCTCCTACAATGAGCAGTTCTTC.

This clonotype appeared a few times. V gene TRBV6-1 combines with J gene TRBJ2-1, with TRBD2 identical over 8 bases. This CDR3 has 15 amino acids. V trimming: 4 bases; J trimming: 8 bases; junction bases outside the gene matches: 10. Looked up from germline, CDR1 is MNHNS and CDR2 is SASEGT. CDR3 bases: TGTGCCAGCAGTGGACGCCGACTAGCGAACGATGAGCAGTTCTTC. Its protein product is CASSGRRLANDEQFF.

V gene TRBV12-3 or TRBV12-4 combines with J gene TRBJ1-1; D gene unclear. CDR3 length: 14 residues. Trimming stripped 5 bases from V and 6 bases from J, with 16 bases between. CDR3 loop: CASSPAYLSAEAFF. CDR3 DNA: TGTGCCAGCAGTCCTGCTTACCTCAGCGCTGAAGCTTTCTTT.

This clonotype was seen a few times. The gene calls are TRBV9 and TRBJ2-1, with 7 nucleotides matching TRBD2. The CDR3 has 15 amino acids. The trim removed 0 bases at V and 3 bases at J, leaving 3 bases unmatched. CDR1 is SGDLS, CDR2 YYNGEE, per germline. CDR3 residues: CASSVGGGGYNEQFF. CDR3 nucleotides: TGTGCCAGCAGCGTAGGCGGCGGGGGCTACAATGAGCAGTTCTTC.

This chain joins TRBV25-1 and TRBJ1-1; D remains unclear. The V end lost 4 bases, the J end lost 2 bases, and 11 bases lay between the germline ends. Germline V gives CDR1 MGHDK, CDR2 SYGVNS. The CDR3 is made up of 14 amino acids. CDR3 in amino acids: CASSATGRNTEAFF. The CDR3 coding sequence is TGTGCCAGCAGTGCAACTGGCCGTAACACTGAAGCTTTCTTT.

The chain links TRBV12-3 or TRBV12-4 to TRBJ2-3; 15 positions match TRBD2. The CDR3 contains 17 residues. V was clipped by 6 bases and J by 0 bases; unmatched bases: 4. The CDR3 coding sequence is TGTGCCAGCAGGGCGGGACTAGCGGGGGGTAGCACAGATACGCAGTATTTT. It codes for CASRAGLAGGSTDTQYF.

This clonotype was picked up many times. This chain links TRBV12-3 or TRBV12-4 with TRBJ2-1; the match to TRBD2 covers 8 bases. The ends lost 3 bases at V and 9 bases at J; junction bases unmatched: 4. This CDR3 is built from 13 residues. CDR3 nucleotides: TGTGCCAGCAGTTTCGGGGGGGCCGGTGAGCAGTTCTTC. This translates into CASSFGGAGEQFF.

The V and J genes are TRBV3-1 and TRBJ2-1; D is unclear. Germline CDR1 is LGHDT and CDR2 is YNNKEL (reference sequence). The CDR3 is 15 residues long. The ends were cut back, 0 bases at V and 3 bases at J, with 9 bases in the middle. CDR3 in amino acids: CASSQETASYNEQFF. The CDR3 nucleotides read TGTGCCAGCAGCCAAGAAACGGCCAGCTACAATGAGCAGTTCTTC.

This chain joins TRBV7-9 and TRBJ2-2; D unclear. From germline, CDR1 is SEHNR and CDR2 FQNEAQ (reference sequence). CDR3 length equals 14 residues. Trimming took off 3 bases at V and 1 base at J, with 6 bases between the two ends. In DNA, the CDR3 is TGTGCCAGCAGCTTCCCCAAGAACACCGGGGAGCTGTTTTTT. This translates into CASSFPKNTGELFF. Looking up the rest from reference TRBV7-9 and TRBJ2-2 gives the full variable domain: DTGVSQNPRHKITKRGQNVTFRCDPISEHNRLYWYRQTLGQGPEFLTYFQNEAQLEKSRLLSDRFSAERPKGSFSTLEIQRTEQGDSAMYLCASSFPKNTGELFFGEGSRLTVL.

This clonotype was picked up a small number of times. This chain connects TRBV30 to TRBJ2-3, with D perhaps matching TRBD1 (5 bases). This CDR3 spans 12 amino acids. Germline V lookup: CDR1 GTSNPN, CDR2 SVGIG (reference sequence). The ends were cut back, 3 bases at V and 6 bases at J, with 10 bases in the middle. CDR3 protein: CAWSPGSDTQYF. The CDR3, as DNA: TGTGCCTGGAGCCCAGGGTCCGATACGCAGTATTTT. The full variable domain, rest sourced from reference TRBV30 and TRBJ2-3, is SQTIHQWPATLVQPVGSPLSLECTVEGTSNPNLYWYRQAAGRGLQLLFYSVGIGQISSEVPQNLSASRPQDRQFILSSKKLLLSDSGFYLCAWSPGSDTQYFGPGTRLTVL.

The chain links TRBV11-2 to TRBJ2-3, with TRBD2 as a possible D gene (6 bases). The CDR3 runs 18 residues. Germline CDR1 is SGHAT and CDR2 is FQNNGV. Trimming removed 4 bases from V and 0 bases from J, with 20 bases in between. The CDR3 spells CASSYSGGTSSSTDTQYF. CDR3 coding DNA: TGTGCCAGCAGCTATAGCGGCGGAACCTCCTCTAGCACAGATACGCAGTATTTT.

This clonotype turned up a few times. The chain employs TRBV10-3 and TRBJ2-7, with a weak D call TRBD2 (7 bases). Trimming took off 9 bases at V and 2 bases at J, with 14 bases between the two ends. CDR1 and CDR2 from the germline V gene are ENHRY and SYGVKD. The CDR3 is 13 amino acids. The CDR3 coding sequence is TGTGCCATTTCGGGGGGCCCCGCCTACGAGCAGTACTTC. Translated: CAISGGPAYEQYF.

This clonotype was counted a few times. This chain uses TRBV11-2 with TRBJ2-5, with 9 nucleotides matching TRBD1. Unmatched junction bases numbered 5, after V lost 1 base and J lost 8 bases. CDR3 size: 14 residues. The germline CDR1 and CDR2 sequences are SGHAT and FQNNGV. CDR3: CASSLGGQGDTQYF. CDR3 coding DNA: TGTGCCAGCAGCTTAGGGGGACAGGGTGATACCCAGTACTTC.